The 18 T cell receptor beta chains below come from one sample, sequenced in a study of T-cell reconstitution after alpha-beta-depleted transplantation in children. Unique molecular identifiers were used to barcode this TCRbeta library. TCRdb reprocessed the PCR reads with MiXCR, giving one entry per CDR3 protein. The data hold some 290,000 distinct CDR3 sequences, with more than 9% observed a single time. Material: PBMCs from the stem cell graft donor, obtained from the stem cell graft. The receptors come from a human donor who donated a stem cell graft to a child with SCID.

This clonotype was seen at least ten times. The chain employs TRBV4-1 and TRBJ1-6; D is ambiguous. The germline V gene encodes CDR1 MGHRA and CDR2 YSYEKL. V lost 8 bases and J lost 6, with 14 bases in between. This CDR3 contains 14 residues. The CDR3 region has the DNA TGCGCCAGCGCCACAACAAGACTTAATTCACCCCTCCACTTT. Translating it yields CASATTRLNSPLHF.

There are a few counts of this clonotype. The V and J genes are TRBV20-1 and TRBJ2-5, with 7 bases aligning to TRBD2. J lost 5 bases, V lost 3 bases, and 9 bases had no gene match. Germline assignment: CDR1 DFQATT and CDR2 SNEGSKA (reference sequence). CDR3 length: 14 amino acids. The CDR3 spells CSASAPTSAETQYF. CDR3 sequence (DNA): TGCAGTGCTAGTGCTCCTACTAGCGCCGAGACCCAGTACTTC.

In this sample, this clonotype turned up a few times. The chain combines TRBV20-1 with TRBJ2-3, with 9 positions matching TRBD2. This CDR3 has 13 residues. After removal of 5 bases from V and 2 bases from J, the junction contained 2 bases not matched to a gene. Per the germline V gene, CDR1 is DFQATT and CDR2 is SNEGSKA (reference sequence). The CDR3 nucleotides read TGCAGTGCTTTAGCGGGGGACACAGATACGCAGTATTTT. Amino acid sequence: CSALAGDTDTQYF.

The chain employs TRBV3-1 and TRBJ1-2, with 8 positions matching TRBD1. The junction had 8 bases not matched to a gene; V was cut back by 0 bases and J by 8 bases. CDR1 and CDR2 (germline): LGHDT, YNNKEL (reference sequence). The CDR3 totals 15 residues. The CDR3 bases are TGTGCCAGCAGCCAAGAAGGGCAGGCAGGGGGCGGCTACACCTTC. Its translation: CASSQEGQAGGGYTF.

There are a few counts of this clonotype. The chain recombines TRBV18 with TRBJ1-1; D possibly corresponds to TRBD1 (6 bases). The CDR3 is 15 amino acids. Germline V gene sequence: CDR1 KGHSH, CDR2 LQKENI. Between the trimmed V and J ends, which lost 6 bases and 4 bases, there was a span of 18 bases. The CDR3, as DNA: TGTGCCAGCTCCTCCCCCGGGAGGGGGGGCACTGAAGCTTTCTTT. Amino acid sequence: CASSSPGRGGTEAFF.

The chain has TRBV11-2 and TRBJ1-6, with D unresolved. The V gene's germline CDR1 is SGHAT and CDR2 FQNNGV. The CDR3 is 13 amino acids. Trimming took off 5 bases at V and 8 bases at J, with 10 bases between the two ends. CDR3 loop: CASSRRTDSPLHF. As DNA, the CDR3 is TGTGCCAGCAGCCGTCGTACAGATTCACCCCTCCACTTT.

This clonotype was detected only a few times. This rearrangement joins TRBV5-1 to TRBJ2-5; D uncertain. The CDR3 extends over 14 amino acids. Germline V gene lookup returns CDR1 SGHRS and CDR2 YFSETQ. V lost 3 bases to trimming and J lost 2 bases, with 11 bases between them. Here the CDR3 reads CASSSGPSQETQYF. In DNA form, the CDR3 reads TGCGCCAGCAGCTCCGGACCCAGTCAAGAGACCCAGTACTTC.

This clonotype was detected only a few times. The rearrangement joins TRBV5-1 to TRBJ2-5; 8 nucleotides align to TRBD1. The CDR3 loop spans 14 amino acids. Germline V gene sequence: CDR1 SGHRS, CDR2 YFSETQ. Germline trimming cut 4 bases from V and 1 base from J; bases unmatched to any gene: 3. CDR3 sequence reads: CASSGGQGQETQYF. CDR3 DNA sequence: TGCGCCAGCAGCGGAGGACAGGGCCAAGAGACCCAGTACTTC.

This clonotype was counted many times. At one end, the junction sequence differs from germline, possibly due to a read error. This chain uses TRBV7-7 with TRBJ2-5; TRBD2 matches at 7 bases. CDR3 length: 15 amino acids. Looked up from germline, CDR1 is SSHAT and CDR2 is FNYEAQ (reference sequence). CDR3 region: CASSLDGRASATQYF. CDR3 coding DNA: TGTGCTAGCAGCTTAGATGGGAGGGCGTCGGCGACCCAGTACTTC. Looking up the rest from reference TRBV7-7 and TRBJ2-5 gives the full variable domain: GAGVSQSPRYKVTKRGQDVTLRCDPISSHATLYWYQQALGQGPEFLTYFNYEAQPDKSGLPSDRFSAERPEGSISTLTIQRTEQRDSAMYRCASSLDGRASATQYFGPGTRLLVL.

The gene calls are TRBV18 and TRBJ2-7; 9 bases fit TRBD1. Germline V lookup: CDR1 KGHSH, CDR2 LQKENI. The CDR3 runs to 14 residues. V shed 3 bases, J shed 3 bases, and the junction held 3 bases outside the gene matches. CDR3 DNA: TGTGCCAGCTCACCCCCGACAGGGGGCTACGAGCAGTACTTC. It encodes CASSPPTGGYEQYF.

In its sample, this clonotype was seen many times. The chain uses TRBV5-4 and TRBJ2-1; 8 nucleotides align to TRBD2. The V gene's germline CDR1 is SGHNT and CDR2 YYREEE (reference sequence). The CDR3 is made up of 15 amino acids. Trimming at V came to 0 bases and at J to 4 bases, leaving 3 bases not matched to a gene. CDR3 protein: CASSLDSGVYNEQFF. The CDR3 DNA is TGTGCCAGCAGCTTGGATAGCGGGGTGTACAATGAGCAGTTCTTC. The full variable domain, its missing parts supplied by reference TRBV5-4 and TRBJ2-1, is ETGVTQSPTHLIKTRGQQVTLRCSSQSGHNTVSWYQQALGQGPQFIFQYYREEENGRGNFPPRFSGLQFPNYSSELNVNALELDDSALYLCASSLDSGVYNEQFFGPGTRLTVL.

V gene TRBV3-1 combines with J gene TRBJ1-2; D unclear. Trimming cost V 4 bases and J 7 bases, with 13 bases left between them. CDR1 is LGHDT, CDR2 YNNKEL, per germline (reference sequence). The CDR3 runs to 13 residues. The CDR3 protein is CASSPGRESGYTF. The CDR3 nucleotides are TGTGCCAGCAGCCCCGGACGGGAATCTGGCTACACCTTC.

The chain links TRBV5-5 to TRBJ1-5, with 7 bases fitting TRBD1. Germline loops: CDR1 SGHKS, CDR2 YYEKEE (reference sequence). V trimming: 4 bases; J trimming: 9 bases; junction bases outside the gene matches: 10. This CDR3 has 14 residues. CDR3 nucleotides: TGTGCCAGCAGCATACGACAGGACAGGTGGCCCCAGCATTTT. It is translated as CASSIRQDRWPQHF.

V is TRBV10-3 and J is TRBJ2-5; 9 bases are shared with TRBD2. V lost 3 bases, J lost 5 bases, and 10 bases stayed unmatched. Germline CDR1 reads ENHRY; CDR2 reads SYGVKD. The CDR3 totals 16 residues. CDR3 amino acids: CAISEGNSGGLETQYF. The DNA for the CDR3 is TGTGCCATCAGTGAAGGGAACAGCGGGGGGCTGGAGACCCAGTACTTC.

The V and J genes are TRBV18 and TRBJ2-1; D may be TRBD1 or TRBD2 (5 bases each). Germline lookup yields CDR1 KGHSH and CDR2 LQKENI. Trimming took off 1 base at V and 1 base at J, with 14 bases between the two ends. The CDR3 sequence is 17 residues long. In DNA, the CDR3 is TGTGCCAGCTCACCACGGGACGGGCCTAGGTCCTACAATGAGCAGTTCTTC. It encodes CASSPRDGPRSYNEQFF.

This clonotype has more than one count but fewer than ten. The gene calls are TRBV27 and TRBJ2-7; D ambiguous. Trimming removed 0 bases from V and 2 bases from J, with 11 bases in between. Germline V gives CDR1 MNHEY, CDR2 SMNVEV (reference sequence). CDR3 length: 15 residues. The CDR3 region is CASSLSRTTAYEQYF. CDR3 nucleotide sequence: TGTGCCAGCAGTTTATCCAGGACCACCGCCTACGAGCAGTACTTC.

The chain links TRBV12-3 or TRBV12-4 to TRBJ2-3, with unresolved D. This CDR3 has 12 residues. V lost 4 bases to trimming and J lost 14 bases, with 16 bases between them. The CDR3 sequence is CASSSWVPPVYF. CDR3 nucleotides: TGTGCCAGCAGTTCTTGGGTCCCCCCCGTGTATTTT.

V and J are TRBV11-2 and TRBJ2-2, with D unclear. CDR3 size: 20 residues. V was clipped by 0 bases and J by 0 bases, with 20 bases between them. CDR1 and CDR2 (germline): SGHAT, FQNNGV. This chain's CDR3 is CASSLDRWAANSSNTGELFF. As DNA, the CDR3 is TGTGCCAGCAGCTTAGATCGGTGGGCAGCTAACTCCTCGAACACCGGGGAGCTGTTTTTT.